One T cell receptor beta chain is described in this entry. What it binds is not known. This sample was included in a study of cytomegalovirus exposure and HLA in healthy donors. Notes on the study in general: The authors later found TCR association rates varying by HLA locus, with DRB1 most and HLA-C fewest.

Amplification used 60 Vbeta primers and 13 Jbeta primers. Sequencing used immunoSEQ multiplex PCR; TCRdb keeps in-frame clones, though not all of them. Of approximately 180,000 clones listed, around 84% were seen once; the top ten hold approximately 1.9%. This CDR3 region has 13 residues. The V segment lost 7 bases and the J segment 2 bases; nucleotides outside the gene matches: 4. Looked up from germline, CDR1 is MNHNS and CDR2 is SASEGT. When sampled, the donors appeared nominally healthy, though they likely had unrecorded immune exposures. This sequence joins TRBV6-1 and TRBJ2-5; 7 bases align to TRBD1. Sequencing was performed on PBMCs. The clonotype comes from a woman under 30 in good health and CMV-seronegative. DNA for the CDR3: TGTGCCAGCACCAGGGACAGACAAGAGACCCAGTACTTC. Protein product: CASTRDRQETQYF.